This T cell receptor beta chain was profiled in a study of OX40 agonist ivuxolimab in advanced cancers. For the study at large: Ivuxolimab was administered intravenously to patients at 0.01 to 10 mg/kg every 2 weeks. A diagnosis of hepatocellular carcinoma, melanoma, renal cell or head and neck cancer was present in dose-escalation patients.

Here immunoSEQ multiplex PCR was the method, and the copy in TCRdb shows in-frame clones only, minus some. Among roughly 61,000 clones, approximately 90% were seen once, and the ten largest hold roughly a sixth. The material sequenced was CD4+ or CD8+ T cells sorted from blood, taken in a trial of the OX40 agonist ivuxolimab. The TCR sequence derives from an adult with an advanced solid tumor such as melanoma, head and neck, liver or kidney cancer.

The CDR3 sequence is CAEQGRTGANVLTF. DNA for the CDR3: TGTGCGGAACAGGGGAGAACTGGGGCCAACGTCCTGACTTTC. The chain carries TRBV21-1 and TRBJ2-6; TRBD1 is taken as the D call from the table, unchecked against the DNA. TRBV21-1 counts as a pseudogene. The CDR3 covers 14 residues.